This TCR beta chain was sequenced for a study of blood T cell repertoires in COVID-19. Study-wide background: Donors in the United States, Italy and Spain gave samples during acute or convalescent COVID-19. Nucleic acid was either cDNA or gDNA, and it came from T cells, B-cell-depleted T cells, or PBMCs.

Losses at the gene ends were 6 bases for V and 8 bases for J; bases not matched to a gene: 11. Germline V lookup: CDR1 SEHNR, CDR2 FQNEAQ (reference sequence). This CDR3 is 15 amino acids long. This clone showed up just once. Authors' analysis steps: Reference gene primer amplification in the assay estimated nucleated cell counts. Sequencing used immunoSEQ multiplex PCR; TCRdb keeps in-frame clones, though not all of them. That table gives V, J and clone size, and the DNA gave D and trimming. The sample holds tens of thousands of clones, approximately 90% seen once. The J gene is TRBJ1-4, the V gene TRBV7-9; TRBD1 aligns across 8 bases. Sample: peripheral blood. This receptor was obtained from a human donor in a cohort sampled during active COVID-19. The CDR3 sequence: CASSSSRTGSEKLFF. In nucleotides, the CDR3 is TGTGCCAGCAGTTCTTCCCGGACAGGGAGCGAAAAACTGTTTTTT.